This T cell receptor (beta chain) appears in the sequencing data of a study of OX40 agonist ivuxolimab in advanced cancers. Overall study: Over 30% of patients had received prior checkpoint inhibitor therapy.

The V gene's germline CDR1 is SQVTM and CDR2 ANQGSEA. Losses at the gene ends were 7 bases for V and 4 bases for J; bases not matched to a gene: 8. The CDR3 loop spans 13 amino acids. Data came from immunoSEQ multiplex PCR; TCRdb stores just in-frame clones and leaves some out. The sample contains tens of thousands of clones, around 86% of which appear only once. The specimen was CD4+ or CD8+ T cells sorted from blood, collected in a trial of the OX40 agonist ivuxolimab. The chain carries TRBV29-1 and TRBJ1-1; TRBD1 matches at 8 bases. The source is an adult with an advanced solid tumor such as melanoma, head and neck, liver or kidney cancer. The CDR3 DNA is TGCAGCGGCTTGACAGGGGTGGCCACTGAAGCTTTCTTT. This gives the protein CSGLTGVATEAFF.